These 11 T cell receptor beta chains came from one sample sequenced in a study of beta chain features in type 1 diabetes. Study-wide results and caveats: Moderate yet significant TCRB CDR3 shortening was seen in Type 1 diabetes patients in all four CD4+ subsets.

The antigens of these receptors remain unknown. Investigators reverse transcribed all isolated RNA, so they sequenced expressed TCRB transcripts. This table comes from immunoSEQ multiplex PCR, and its TCRdb copy is limited to in-frame clones, with some not included. This sample has about 300,000 clones, with about 13% found just once. Input material: naive CD4+ T cells from blood. The receptors were gathered from a woman younger than 35 with type 1 diabetes.

The genes are TRBV27 and TRBJ2-5; D not resolved. Trimming left V 2 bases short and J 5 bases short, with 15 bases between. Per germline, CDR1 MNHEY and CDR2 SMNVEV (reference sequence). The CDR3 runs 15 residues. For the CDR3, the DNA is TGTGCCAGCAGTTTAACTTATCGGCAGGCGGAGACCCAGTACTTC. It codes for CASSLTYRQAETQYF.

This chain links TRBV7-6 with TRBJ1-1; 10 positions match TRBD1. The trim removed 1 base at V and 4 bases at J, leaving 9 bases unmatched. CDR3 length: 17 residues. Per the germline V gene, CDR1 is SGHVS and CDR2 is FNYEAQ. CDR3 DNA sequence: TGTGCCAGCAGCTTAGTAGCATACCGGGACAGGGGCACTGAAGCTTTCTTT. It encodes CASSLVAYRDRGTEAFF.

The chain employs TRBV28 and TRBJ1-2; maybe TRBD1 (6 bases). V was cut by 6 bases and J by 9 bases, with 17 bases left in between. The CDR3 is made up of 13 amino acids. The germline V gene encodes CDR1 MDHEN and CDR2 SYDVKM. The CDR3 region has the DNA TGTGCCAGCAGCATTCGACAGGACCTGAGCTACACCTTC. It specifies CASSIRQDLSYTF.

This clone was detected only a few times. This chain's CDR3 is CASSSLASGSSLGTQYF. The CDR3 bases are TGTGCCAGCAGTTCCCTCGCTAGCGGGAGTTCCCTGGGTACGCAGTATTTT. This chain connects TRBV28 to TRBJ2-3; 10 bases fit TRBD2. CDR1 is MDHEN and CDR2 is SYDVKM in the germline V gene. Germline trimming cut 4 bases from V and 8 bases from J; bases unmatched to any gene: 15. The CDR3 runs to 17 residues.

The chain recombines TRBV5-1 with TRBJ2-6, with TRBD2 matching over 15 bases. CDR3 length: 21 amino acids. Trimming took 5 bases from V and 0 from J; bases not matched to a gene: 12. Per germline, CDR1 SGHRS and CDR2 YFSETQ. CDR3 residues: CASRPQGLAGGPVSGANVLTF. The CDR3 bases are TGCGCCAGCAGGCCCCAGGGACTAGCGGGAGGTCCCGTCTCTGGGGCCAACGTCCTGACTTTC. Drawing the rest from reference TRBV5-1 and TRBJ2-6, the complete variable domain is KAGVTQTPRYLIKTRGQQVTLSCSPISGHRSVSWYQQTPGQGLQFLFEYFSETQRNKGNFPGRFSGRQFSNSRSEMNVSTLELGDSALYLCASRPQGLAGGPVSGANVLTFGAGSRLTVL.

This clone appeared a few times. The CDR3: CASSLEIQNIQYF. As DNA, the CDR3 is TGTGCCAGCAGTTTAGAGATCCAAAACATTCAGTACTTC. V gene TRBV28 combines with J gene TRBJ2-4; D gene uncertain. The CDR3 is 13 residues long. CDR1 MDHEN and CDR2 SYDVKM come from the germline V gene. Deletions cut 2 bases from V and 5 bases from J, with 7 bases between.

There are a few counts of this clone. The J gene is TRBJ2-7, the V gene TRBV7-2, with 10 bases identical to TRBD1. Trimming removed 7 bases from V and 3 bases from J; junction bases left unmatched: 9. The germline gives CDR1 SGHTA, CDR2 FQGNSA. CDR3 length: 15 amino acids. In DNA form, the CDR3 reads TGTGCCAGCACCGTGATGGGACAGGGGTTCTACGAGCAGTACTTC. Its translation: CASTVMGQGFYEQYF.

This clone was picked up a small number of times. The genes are TRBV27 and TRBJ2-7, with D possibly matching TRBD2 (6 bases). Germline V gene sequence: CDR1 MNHEY, CDR2 SMNVEV (reference sequence). The CDR3 totals 11 residues. Trimming removed 11 bases from V and 6 bases from J, with 14 bases in between. This chain's CDR3 is CAGRTSSEQYF. CDR3 nucleotides: TGTGCCGGGAGAACTAGCTCCGAGCAGTACTTC.

A few counts support this clone. This chain links TRBV7-2 with TRBJ2-5, with a weak D call TRBD1 (5 bases). CDR1 is SGHTA and CDR2 is FQGNSA in the germline V gene. V dropped 5 bases and J dropped 5 bases, with 12 bases sitting between them. This CDR3 contains 13 residues. CDR3 DNA: TGTGCCAGCAGCCCAGGGATGTGGGAGACCCAGTACTTC. Translated, it gives CASSPGMWETQYF. The entire variable domain, with the rest obtained from reference TRBV7-2 and TRBJ2-5, is as follows: GAGVSQSPSNKVTEKGKDVELRCDPISGHTALYWYRQSLGQGLEFLIYFQGNSAPDKSGLPSDRFSAERTGGSVSTLTIQRTQQEDSAVYLCASSPGMWETQYFGPGTRLLVL.

On this clone itself: Other DNA variants within this sample encode the same CDR3. This chain connects TRBV5-1 to TRBJ2-7, with a possible D match to TRBD2 (6 bases). The ends were cut back, 0 bases at V and 0 bases at J, with 7 bases in the middle. CDR3 size: 14 residues. Germline V gives CDR1 SGHRS, CDR2 YFSETQ. The CDR3 loop reads CASSLGSGSYEQYF. CDR3 DNA: TGCGCCAGCAGCTTGGGTAGCGGCTCCTACGAGCAGTACTTC.

This clone has only a few counts. Other DNA sequences from this sample encode an identical CDR3 as well. V is TRBV11-2 and J is TRBJ2-3; D gene uncertain. Trimming stripped 3 bases from V and 3 bases from J, with 4 bases between. Germline CDR1 reads SGHAT; CDR2 reads FQNNGV. The CDR3 is made up of 12 amino acids. The CDR3 spells CASSLSTDTQYF. The CDR3 coding sequence is TGTGCCAGCAGCTTGAGTACAGATACGCAGTATTTT.